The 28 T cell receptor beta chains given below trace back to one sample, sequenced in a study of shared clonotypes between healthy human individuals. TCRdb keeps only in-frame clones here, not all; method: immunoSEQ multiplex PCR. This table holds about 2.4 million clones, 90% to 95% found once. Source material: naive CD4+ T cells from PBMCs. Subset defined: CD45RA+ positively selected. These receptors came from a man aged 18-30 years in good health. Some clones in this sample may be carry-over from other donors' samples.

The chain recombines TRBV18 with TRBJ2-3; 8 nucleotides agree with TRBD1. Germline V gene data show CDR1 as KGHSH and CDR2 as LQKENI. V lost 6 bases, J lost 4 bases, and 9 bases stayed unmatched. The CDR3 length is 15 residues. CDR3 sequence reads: CASSSGAGGPDTQYF. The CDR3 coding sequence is TGTGCCAGCTCCTCTGGAGCAGGGGGCCCAGATACGCAGTATTTT.

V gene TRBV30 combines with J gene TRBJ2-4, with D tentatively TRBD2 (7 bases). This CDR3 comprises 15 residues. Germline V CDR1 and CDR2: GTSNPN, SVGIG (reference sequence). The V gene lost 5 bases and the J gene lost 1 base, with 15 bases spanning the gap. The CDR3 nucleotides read TGTGCCTGGTCCGGACGGGGGGCGGCCAAAAACATTCAGTACTTC. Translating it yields CAWSGRGAAKNIQYF.

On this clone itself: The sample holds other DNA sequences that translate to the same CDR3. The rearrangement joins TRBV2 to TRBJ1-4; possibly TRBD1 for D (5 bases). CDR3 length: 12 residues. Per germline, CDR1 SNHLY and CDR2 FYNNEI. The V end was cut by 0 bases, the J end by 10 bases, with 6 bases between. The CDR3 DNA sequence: TGTGCCAGCAGTGAAGCGAGGGGAAAACTGTTTTTT. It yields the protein CASSEARGKLFF.

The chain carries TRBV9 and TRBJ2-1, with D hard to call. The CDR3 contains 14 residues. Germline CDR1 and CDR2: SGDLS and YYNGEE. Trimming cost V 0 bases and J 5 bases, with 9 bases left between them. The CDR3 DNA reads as TGTGCCAGCAGCGTAGCGGCAGTCCACAATGAGCAGTTCTTC. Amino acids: CASSVAAVHNEQFF.

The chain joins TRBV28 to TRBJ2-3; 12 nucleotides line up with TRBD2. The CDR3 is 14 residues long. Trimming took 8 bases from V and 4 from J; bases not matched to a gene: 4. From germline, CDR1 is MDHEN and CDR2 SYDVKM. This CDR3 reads CASQTSGSSDTQYF. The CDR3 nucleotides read TGTGCCAGCCAGACTAGCGGGAGCTCAGATACGCAGTATTTT.

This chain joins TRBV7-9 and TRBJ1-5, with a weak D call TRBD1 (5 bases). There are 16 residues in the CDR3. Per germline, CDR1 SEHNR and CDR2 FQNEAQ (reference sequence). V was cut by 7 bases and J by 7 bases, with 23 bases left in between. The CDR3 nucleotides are TGTGCCAGCATATTTGTTTTGGGACGAGGACTACAGCCCCAGCATTTT. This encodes CASIFVLGRGLQPQHF.

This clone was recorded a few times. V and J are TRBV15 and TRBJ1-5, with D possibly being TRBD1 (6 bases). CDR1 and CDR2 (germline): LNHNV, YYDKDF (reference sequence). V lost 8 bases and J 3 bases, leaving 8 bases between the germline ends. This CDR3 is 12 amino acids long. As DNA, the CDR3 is TGTGCCACCGGGGGCCCCAATCAGCCCCAGCATTTT. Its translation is CATGGPNQPQHF.

Here the CDR3 reads CASSSTSGRAKTQYF. The CDR3, as DNA: TGCGCCAGCAGCTCCACTAGCGGGAGGGCCAAGACCCAGTACTTC. The chain joins TRBV5-1 to TRBJ2-5, with 13 bases that match TRBD2. After removal of 3 bases from V and 6 bases from J, the junction contained 5 bases not matched to a gene. The CDR3 covers 15 residues. Germline V CDR1 and CDR2: SGHRS, YFSETQ.

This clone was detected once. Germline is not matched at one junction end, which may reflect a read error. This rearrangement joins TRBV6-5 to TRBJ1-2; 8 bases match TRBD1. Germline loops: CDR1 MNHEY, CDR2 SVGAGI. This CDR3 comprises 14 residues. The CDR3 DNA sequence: TGTGCCAGCAGCTACTTGACAGGGGAGGGCGGCTACACCTTC. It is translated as CASSYLTGEGGYTF.

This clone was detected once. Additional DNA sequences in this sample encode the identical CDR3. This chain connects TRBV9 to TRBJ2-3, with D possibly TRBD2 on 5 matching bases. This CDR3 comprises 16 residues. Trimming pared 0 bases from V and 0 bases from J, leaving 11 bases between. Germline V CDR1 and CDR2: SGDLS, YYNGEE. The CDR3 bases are TGTGCCAGCAGCGTAGGTAGCGCCTCTAGCACAGATACGCAGTATTTT. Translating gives CASSVGSASSTDTQYF.

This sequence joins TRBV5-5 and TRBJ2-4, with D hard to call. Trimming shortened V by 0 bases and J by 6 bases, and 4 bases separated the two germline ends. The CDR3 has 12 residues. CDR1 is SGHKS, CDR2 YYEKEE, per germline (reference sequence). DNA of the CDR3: TGTGCCAGCAGCTTGGCCGGAAACATTCAGTACTTC. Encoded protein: CASSLAGNIQYF. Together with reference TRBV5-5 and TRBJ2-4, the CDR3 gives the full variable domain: DAGVTQSPTHLIKTRGQQVTLRCSPISGHKSVSWYQQVLGQGPQFIFQYYEKEERGRGNFPDRFSARQFPNYSSELNVNALLLGDSALYLCASSLAGNIQYFGAGTRLSVL.

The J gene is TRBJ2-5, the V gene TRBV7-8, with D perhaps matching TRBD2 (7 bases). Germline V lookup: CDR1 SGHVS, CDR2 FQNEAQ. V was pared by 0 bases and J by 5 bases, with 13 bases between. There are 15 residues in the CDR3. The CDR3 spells CASSLAGGRGETQYF. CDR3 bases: TGTGCCAGCAGCTTAGCAGGAGGGAGGGGGGAGACCCAGTACTTC.

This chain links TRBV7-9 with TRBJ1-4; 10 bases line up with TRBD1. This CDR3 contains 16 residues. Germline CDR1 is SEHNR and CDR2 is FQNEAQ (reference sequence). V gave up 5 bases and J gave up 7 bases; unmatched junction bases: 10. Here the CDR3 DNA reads TGTGCCAGCAGCCCCGGGACAGGGGTTGGTAGTGAAAAACTGTTTTTT. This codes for CASSPGTGVGSEKLFF.

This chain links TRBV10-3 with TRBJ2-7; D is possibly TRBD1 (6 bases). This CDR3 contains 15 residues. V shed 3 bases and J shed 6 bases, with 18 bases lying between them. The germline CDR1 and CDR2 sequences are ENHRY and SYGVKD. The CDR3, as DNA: TGTGCCATCAGTGATGAGGGGACACCCACTGGCGAGCAGTACTTC. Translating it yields CAISDEGTPTGEQYF.

CDR3 nucleotides: TGTGCCAGCAGCGACGAGTCTAGCGGGTACAATGAGCAGTTCTTC. This translates into CASSDESSGYNEQFF. V is TRBV2 and J is TRBJ2-1; 8 bases match TRBD2. V was pared by 6 bases and J by 4 bases, with 8 bases of the junction left unmatched. CDR1 is SNHLY, CDR2 FYNNEI, per germline. The CDR3 runs 15 residues.

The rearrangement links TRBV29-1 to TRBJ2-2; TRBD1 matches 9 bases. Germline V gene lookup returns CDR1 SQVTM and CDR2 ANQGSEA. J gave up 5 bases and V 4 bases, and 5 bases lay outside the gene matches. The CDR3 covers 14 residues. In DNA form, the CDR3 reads TGCAGCGTTGCCGGACAGGGGTCAACCGGGGAGCTGTTTTTT. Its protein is CSVAGQGSTGELFF.

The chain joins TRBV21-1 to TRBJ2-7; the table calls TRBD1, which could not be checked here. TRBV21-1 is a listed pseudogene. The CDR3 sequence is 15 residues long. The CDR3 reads CASSNGTGPSYEQYF. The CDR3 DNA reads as TGTGCCAGCAGCAATGGGACAGGGCCCTCCTACGAGCAGTACTTC.

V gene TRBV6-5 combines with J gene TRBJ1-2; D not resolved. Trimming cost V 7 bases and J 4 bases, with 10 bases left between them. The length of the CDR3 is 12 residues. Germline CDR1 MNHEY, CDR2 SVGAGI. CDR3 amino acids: CASTRTTYGYTF. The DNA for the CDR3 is TGTGCCAGCACTAGGACCACCTATGGCTACACCTTC.

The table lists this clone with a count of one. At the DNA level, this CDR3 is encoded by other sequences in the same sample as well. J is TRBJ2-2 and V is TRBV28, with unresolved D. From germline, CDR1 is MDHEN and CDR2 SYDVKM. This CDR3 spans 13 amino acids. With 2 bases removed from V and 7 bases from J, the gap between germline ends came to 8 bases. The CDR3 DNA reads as TGTGCCAGCAGTTTACCCCCCGTCGGGGAGCTGTTTTTT. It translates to CASSLPPVGELFF.

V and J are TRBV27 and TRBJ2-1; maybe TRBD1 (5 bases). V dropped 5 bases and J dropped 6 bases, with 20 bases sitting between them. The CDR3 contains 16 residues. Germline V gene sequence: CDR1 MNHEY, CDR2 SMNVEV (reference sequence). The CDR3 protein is CASSRNPLRRGNEQFF. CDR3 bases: TGTGCCAGCAGTCGCAATCCCCTACGAAGGGGCAATGAGCAGTTCTTC.

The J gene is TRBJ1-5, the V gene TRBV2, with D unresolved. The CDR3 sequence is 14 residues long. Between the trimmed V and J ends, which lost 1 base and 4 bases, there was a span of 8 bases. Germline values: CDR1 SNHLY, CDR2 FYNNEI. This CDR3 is CASSEEMRNQPQHF. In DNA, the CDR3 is TGTGCCAGCAGTGAAGAAATGAGGAATCAGCCCCAGCATTTT.

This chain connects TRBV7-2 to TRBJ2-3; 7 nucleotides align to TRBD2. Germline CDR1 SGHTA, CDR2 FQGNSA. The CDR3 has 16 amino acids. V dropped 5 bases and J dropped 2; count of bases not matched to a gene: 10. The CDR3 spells CASSTTAGAPTDTQYF. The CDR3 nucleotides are TGTGCCAGCAGCACTACCGCGGGAGCCCCCACAGATACGCAGTATTTT.

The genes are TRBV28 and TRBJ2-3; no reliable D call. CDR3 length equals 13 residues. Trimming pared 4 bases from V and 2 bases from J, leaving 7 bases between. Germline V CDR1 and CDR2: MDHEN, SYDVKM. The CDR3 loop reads CASSSGATDTQYF. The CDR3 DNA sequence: TGTGCCAGCAGTTCCGGAGCCACAGATACGCAGTATTTT.

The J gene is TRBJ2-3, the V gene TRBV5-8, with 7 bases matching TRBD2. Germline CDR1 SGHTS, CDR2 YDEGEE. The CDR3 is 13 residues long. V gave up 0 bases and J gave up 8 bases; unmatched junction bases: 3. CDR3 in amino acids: CASSLEGGTTQYF. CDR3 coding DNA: TGTGCCAGCAGCTTGGAGGGAGGGACTACGCAGTATTTT.

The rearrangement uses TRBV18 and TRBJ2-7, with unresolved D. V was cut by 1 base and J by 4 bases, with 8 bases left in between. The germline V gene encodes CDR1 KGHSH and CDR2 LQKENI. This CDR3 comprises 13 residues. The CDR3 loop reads CASSPRIEYEQYF. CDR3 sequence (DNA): TGTGCCAGCTCACCACGGATCGAATACGAGCAGTACTTC.

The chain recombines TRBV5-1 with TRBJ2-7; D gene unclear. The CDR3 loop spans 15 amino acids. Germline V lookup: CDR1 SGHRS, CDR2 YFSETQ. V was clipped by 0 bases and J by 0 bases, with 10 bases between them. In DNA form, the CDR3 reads TGCGCCAGCAGCTTGGGACTCAGGAGCTCCTACGAGCAGTACTTC. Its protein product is CASSLGLRSSYEQYF.

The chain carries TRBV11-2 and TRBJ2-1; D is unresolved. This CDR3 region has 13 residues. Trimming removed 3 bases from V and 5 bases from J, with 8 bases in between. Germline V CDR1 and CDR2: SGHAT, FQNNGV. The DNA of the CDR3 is TGTGCCAGCAGCTTCTCAGGCCACAATGAGCAGTTCTTC. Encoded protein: CASSFSGHNEQFF.

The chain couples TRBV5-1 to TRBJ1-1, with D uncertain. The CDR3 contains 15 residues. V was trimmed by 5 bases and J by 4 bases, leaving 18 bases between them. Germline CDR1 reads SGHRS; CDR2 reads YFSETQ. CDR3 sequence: CASSYTSQRGTEAFF. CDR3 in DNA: TGCGCCAGCAGTTACACCTCACAACGCGGCACTGAAGCTTTCTTT.